A selection of T cell receptor beta chains follows, all from one sample in a study of CD8 T cells in Susac syndrome. Using its own MiXCR run on the immunoSEQ multiplex PCR reads, TCRdb lists one record per CDR3 protein. This table holds about 180,000 distinct CDR3 sequences, about 94% found once. The sample consisted of CD4+ T cells from PBMCs. The receptors shown here come from a human donor with Susac syndrome. CDR3s include the opening cysteine and the closing phenylalanine or tryptophan. The order of the fields is D gene, V gene, J gene, clone size, CDR3 protein, CDR3 DNA. D genes are given only for firm matches. Size is omitted from some rows. Given values are once, few, many or a class for expanded clones.

d_call: -; v_call: TRBV20-1; j_call: TRBJ2-2; clone_size: -; cdr3_aa: CSGRRGSNTGELFF; cdr3_nt: TGCAGTGGCAGACGGGGATCGAACACCGGGGAGCTGTTTTTT
d_call: TRBD2; v_call: TRBV28; j_call: TRBJ2-1; clone_size: -; cdr3_aa: CASSTTSAGGSYNEQFF; cdr3_nt: TGTGCCAGCAGTACCACTTCAGCGGGAGGCTCCTACAATGAGCAGTTCTTC
d_call: -; v_call: TRBV20-1; j_call: TRBJ2-1; clone_size: -; cdr3_aa: CSARPGTSPAYNEQFF; cdr3_nt: TGCAGTGCTAGGCCCGGGACTTCCCCGGCCTACAATGAGCAGTTCTTC
d_call: -; v_call: TRBV14; j_call: TRBJ1-1; clone_size: -; cdr3_aa: CASSQDPGQLYTEAFF; cdr3_nt: TGTGCCAGCAGCCAAGACCCGGGACAATTGTACACTGAAGCTTTCTTT
d_call: TRBD2; v_call: TRBV3-1; j_call: TRBJ2-1; clone_size: -; cdr3_aa: CASSGLAGISEQFF; cdr3_nt: TGTGCCAGCAGCGGACTAGCGGGAATCTCTGAGCAGTTCTTC
d_call: -; v_call: TRBV6-5; j_call: TRBJ1-5; clone_size: -; cdr3_aa: CASSYRTGLYSNQPQHF; cdr3_nt: TGTGCCAGCAGTTACCGTACGGGGCTGTATAGCAATCAGCCCCAGCATTTT
d_call: TRBD1; v_call: TRBV30; j_call: TRBJ1-5; clone_size: -; cdr3_aa: CAWNSGGGNQPQHF; cdr3_nt: TGTGCCTGGAACTCAGGGGGTGGAAATCAGCCCCAGCATTTT
d_call: -; v_call: TRBV7-2; j_call: TRBJ1-1; clone_size: -; cdr3_aa: CASSTGNLIRAFF; cdr3_nt: TGTGCCAGCAGCACCGGGAACTTAATTCGGGCTTTCTTT
d_call: -; v_call: TRBV30; j_call: TRBJ1-2; clone_size: -; cdr3_aa: CAWSVIRVGYGYTF; cdr3_nt: TGTGCCTGGAGTGTAATCAGGGTCGGCTATGGCTACACCTTC
d_call: -; v_call: TRBV19; j_call: TRBJ2-1; clone_size: -; cdr3_aa: CASSIRHRYNEQFF; cdr3_nt: TGTGCCAGTAGTATTAGACACCGCTACAATGAGCAGTTCTTC
d_call: TRBD2; v_call: TRBV28; j_call: TRBJ2-7; clone_size: -; cdr3_aa: CASSLGGTTSPEQYF; cdr3_nt: TGTGCCAGCAGCCTCGGCGGGACTACTTCCCCCGAGCAGTACTTC
d_call: TRBD1; v_call: TRBV28; j_call: TRBJ2-1; clone_size: -; cdr3_aa: CASSVAIPGQANNEQFF; cdr3_nt: TGTGCCAGCAGTGTGGCGATACCGGGACAGGCCAACAATGAGCAGTTCTTC
d_call: -; v_call: TRBV5-1; j_call: TRBJ2-4; clone_size: -; cdr3_aa: CASSLVTDGNIQYF; cdr3_nt: TGCGCCAGCAGCTTGGTAACAGACGGAAACATTCAGTACTTC
d_call: TRBD2; v_call: TRBV7-2; j_call: TRBJ2-1; clone_size: -; cdr3_aa: CASSLASGRDEQFF; cdr3_nt: TGTGCCAGCAGCTTAGCTAGCGGGAGGGATGAGCAGTTCTTC
d_call: -; v_call: TRBV19; j_call: TRBJ1-1; clone_size: -; cdr3_aa: CASSGGPLNTEAFF; cdr3_nt: TGTGCCAGTAGTGGGGGACCTCTGAACACTGAAGCTTTCTTT
d_call: -; v_call: TRBV3-1; j_call: TRBJ1-1; clone_size: -; cdr3_aa: CASSQDARGTEAFF; cdr3_nt: TGTGCCAGCAGCCAAGATGCGCGGGGCACTGAAGCTTTCTTT
d_call: -; v_call: TRBV6-5; j_call: TRBJ1-1; clone_size: few; cdr3_aa: CASSLGQGTEAFF; cdr3_nt: TGTGCCAGCAGTTTGGGGCAGGGGACTGAAGCTTTCTTT